These T cell receptor beta chains were read from a single sample in a study of T cell changes during pregnancy in multiple sclerosis. Clones were sequenced by immunoSEQ multiplex PCR, and TCRdb holds only the in-frame ones, with some missing. This sample has fewer than 150,000 clones, with about 95% found just once. Specimen: peripheral blood, collected after pregnancy. These TCRs come from a female donor with multiple sclerosis, enrolled in a pregnancy study. The CDR3 runs from the conserved cysteine through the conserved F or W. The order of the fields is V gene, D gene, clone size, J gene, CDR3 DNA, CDR3 protein. The D gene is left open where the match is weak. Clone size is stated in some rows and not others, as once, few, many or a class when expanded.

>TRBV28|TRBD1|NA|TRBJ2-7
TGTGCCAGCAGTTTATACAGGGGGCGCTTTAAATCCTACGAGCAGTACTTC
CASSLYRGRFKSYEQYF
>TRBV12-2|NA|NA|TRBJ2-5
TGTGCAAGTCCATGTGGGGGCTCAACAGGGGGCAGAGAGACCCAGTACTTC
CASPCGGSTGGRETQYF
>TRBV19|TRBD1|NA|TRBJ2-5
TGTGCCAGTAGTATTCGCCGGACAGGACACCAAGAGACCCAGTACTTC
CASSIRRTGHQETQYF
>TRBV28|TRBD1|NA|TRBJ2-7
TGTGCCAGTACCGGGACAGGGGAGTCCTACGAGCAGTACTTC
CASTGTGESYEQYF
>TRBV2|NA|NA|TRBJ1-5
TGTGCCAGCAGTGATAGCCGGCCCCAGCCCCAGCATTTT
CASSDSRPQPQHF
>TRBV5-1|TRBD1|NA|TRBJ1-2
TGCGCCAGCAGCCACGGGACAGGGGGCGTAGTTGAGTATGGCTACACCTTC
CASSHGTGGVVEYGYTF
>TRBV6-5|TRBD2|once|TRBJ2-7
TGTGCCAGCAGGCGACTAGCGCTAATATACGAGCAGTACTTC
CASRRLALIYEQYF
>TRBV27|TRBD1|NA|TRBJ1-5
TGTGCCAGCAGTTCTCGGACAGGGATGGGCAATCAGCCCCAGCATTTT
CASSSRTGMGNQPQHF
>TRBV18|TRBD1|NA|TRBJ2-3
TGTGCCAGCTCACGGGACAGGGGTCCAGATACGCAGTATTTT
CASSRDRGPDTQYF
>TRBV11-3|TRBD1|few|TRBJ2-5
TGTGCCAGCAGCTTAGGACAGGGATCCTCAGAGACCCAGTACTTC
CASSLGQGSSETQYF
>TRBV7-9|TRBD2|once|TRBJ2-7
TGTGCCAGCAGCTCACTAGCGGGAGGCCACTACGAGCAGTACTTC
CASSSLAGGHYEQYF
>TRBV21-1|NA|NA|TRBJ2-7
TGTGCCAGCAGCAAAGATCGAAGCGGGAGACTTCCTTTGAGAACCTACGAGCAGTACTTC
CASSKDRSGRLPLRTYEQYF
>TRBV6-1|NA|NA|TRBJ2-3
TGTGCCAGCAGTGACCCAGGGACAGATACGCAGTATTTT
CASSDPGTDTQYF
>TRBV14|NA|NA|TRBJ2-7
TGTGCCAGCAGCCGCCCACAGGCAGGGGCCTACGAGCAGTACTTC
CASSRPQAGAYEQYF
>TRBV27|TRBD1|NA|TRBJ1-2
TGTGCCAGCAGTTTTGCCGGACAGGGAGATGGCTACACCTTC
CASSFAGQGDGYTF
>TRBV19|TRBD2|NA|TRBJ2-7
TGTGCCAGTAGTATAGAAGGCCTAGCGGGGATCTACGAGCAGTACTTC
CASSIEGLAGIYEQYF
>TRBV5-4|TRBD1|NA|TRBJ2-1
TGTGCCAGCAGCTTGGAGGGGGCAGGGCGCAATGAGCAGTTCTTC
CASSLEGAGRNEQFF
>TRBV5-6|TRBD2|once|TRBJ2-7
TGTGCCAGCAGCTTGTGGGCGGGAGCCTACGAGCAGTACTTC
CASSLWAGAYEQYF
>TRBV28|TRBD1|NA|TRBJ1-5
TGTGCCAGCACCCCGGAGGGGGCCGGCAATCAGCCCCAGCATTTT
CASTPEGAGNQPQHF
>TRBV19|TRBD1|NA|TRBJ1-1
TGTGCCAGTAGTACCGCCCTGGGACCGGGACAGGGGTCGAACACTGAAGCTTTCTTT
CASSTALGPGQGSNTEAFF
>TRBV4-3|NA|NA|TRBJ2-1
TGCGCCAGCAGCCAATTCCCGGGATTGGATGAGCAGTTCTTC
CASSQFPGLDEQFF
>TRBV28|NA|NA|TRBJ2-2
TGTGCCAGCAGCCCCGCCGGGGAGCTGTTTTTT
CASSPAGELFF
>TRBV7-9|TRBD2|NA|TRBJ2-3
TGTGCCAGCAGCTTGCGACTAGCGGGGTACACAGATACGCAGTATTTT
CASSLRLAGYTDTQYF
>TRBV5-4|TRBD2|once|TRBJ2-7
TGTGCCAGCAGCTTTTCTGCGGGAGCCCTCTACGAGCAGTACTTC
CASSFSAGALYEQYF
>TRBV6-5|NA|NA|TRBJ1-2
TGTGCCAGCAGTTTCTCGGAGGCGGACGGCTACACCTTC
CASSFSEADGYTF
>TRBV21-1|NA|once|TRBJ2-7
TGTGCCAGCAGCAAATGCAAAACCGGGACACCACACCCCTACGAGCAGTACTTC
CASSKCKTGTPHPYEQYF
>TRBV9|TRBD1|NA|TRBJ1-2
TGTGCCAGCAGCGTAGTAGTGGTAGGAGGGGGCGATACCTTC
CASSVVVVGGGDTF
>TRBV7-8|NA|NA|TRBJ1-1
TGTGCCAGCAGCTCTTCCCACATTACAGGCCGCACTGAAGCTTTCTTT
CASSSSHITGRTEAFF
>TRBV19|NA|once|TRBJ1-2
TGTGCCAGTAGTATAATTGGAGGTGGAGGCTACACCTTC
CASSIIGGGGYTF